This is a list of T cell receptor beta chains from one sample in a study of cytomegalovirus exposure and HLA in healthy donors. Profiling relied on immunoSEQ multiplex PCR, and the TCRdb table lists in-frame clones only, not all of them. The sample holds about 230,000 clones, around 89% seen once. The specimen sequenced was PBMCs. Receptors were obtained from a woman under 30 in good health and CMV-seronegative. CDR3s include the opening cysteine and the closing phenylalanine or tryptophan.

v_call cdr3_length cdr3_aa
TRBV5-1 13 CASSREEGDEQFF
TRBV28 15 CASKWMQGPNYGYTF
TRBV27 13 CASSIQGNQPQHF
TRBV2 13 CASSAHVQTEAFF
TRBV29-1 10 CSVLNTEAFF
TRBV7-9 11 CASSLGDEQFF
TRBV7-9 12 CASSPRYNEQFF
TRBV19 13 CASSIQDNQPQHF
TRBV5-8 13 CASSLDRGYEQFF
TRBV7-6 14 CASSRTGFGEKLFF
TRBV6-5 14 CASSKLQGVPEAFF
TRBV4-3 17 CASSQGGGGAPTYEQYF
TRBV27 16 CASSLGGGKVTGELFF
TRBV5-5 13 CASSLTGVYGYTF
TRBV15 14 CATSRGHSQETQYF
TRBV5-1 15 CASSFEGVLTGELFF
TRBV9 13 CASTSSGFGELFF
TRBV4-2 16 CASSHGGGQVQDTQYF
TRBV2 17 CASAGDAGGLPNEKLFF
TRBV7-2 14 CASSRDRGSYEQYF
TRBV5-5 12 CASSLVRAEAFF
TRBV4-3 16 CASSFGTSGNLNEQFF
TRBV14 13 CASSQEASDTQYF
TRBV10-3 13 CATADYSNQPQHF
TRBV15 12 CATSGLANEQFF
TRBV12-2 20 CASRLATGQGAVANTGELFF
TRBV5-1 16 CASSSLLTGSNTEAFF
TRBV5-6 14 CASSSTGGFDGYTF
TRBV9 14 CASSARTSGSEQYF
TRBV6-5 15 CASSLRSGSSYEQYF
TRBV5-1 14 CASSLTGGDTEAFF
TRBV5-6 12 CASSLARYEQYF
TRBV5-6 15 CASSPGGADTYEQYF
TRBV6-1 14 CASSQGGTDGEQYF
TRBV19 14 CASSKQGGSYEQYF
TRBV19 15 CASSSTGQGSYEQYF
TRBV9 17 CASSSRGAGGDQQPQHF
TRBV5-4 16 CASRLGGSGGADEQYF
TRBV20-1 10 CSARVPPLIF
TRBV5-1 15 CASTRGGAFTGELFF
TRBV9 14 CASSESRGVNEQFF
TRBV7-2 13 CASSWREFYEQYF